Listed below are T cell receptor beta chains from one sample, sequenced in a study of blood T cell repertoires in COVID-19. TCRdb's copy holds only in-frame clones and misses some; the assay was immunoSEQ multiplex PCR. Of about 150,000 clones in the sample, about 80% were seen once. Sequenced: peripheral blood. The receptors were sampled from a man aged 55 to 70 with acute or convalescent COVID-19. Both conserved end residues are part of each CDR3. The order of the fields is D gene, V gene, J gene, clone size, CDR3 DNA, CDR3 protein. D genes are given only for firm matches. Clone size is not always given. Where it is, it says once, few, many or a class for expanded clones.

D gene: .
V gene: TRBV3-1/TRBV3-2
J gene: TRBJ2-3
clone size: .
CDR3 DNA: TGTGCCAGCAGCCGGAGCGGATACACAGATACGCAGTATTTT
CDR3 protein: CASSRSGYTDTQYF

D gene: .
V gene: TRBV5-1
J gene: TRBJ2-3
clone size: few
CDR3 DNA: TGCGCCAGCAGCTTGGGGTACCGAGGCACAGATACGCAGTATTTT
CDR3 protein: CASSLGYRGTDTQYF

D gene: TRBD1
V gene: TRBV7-6
J gene: TRBJ1-6
clone size: once
CDR3 DNA: TGTGCCAGCAGCCCGAAAGACAGGGTGGGCAGACATAATTCACCCCTCCACTTT
CDR3 protein: CASSPKDRVGRHNSPLHF

D gene: .
V gene: TRBV6-2/TRBV6-3
J gene: TRBJ1-6
clone size: .
CDR3 DNA: TGTGCCAGCAGTTACACAGGGTCCAATTCACCCCTCCACTTT
CDR3 protein: CASSYTGSNSPLHF

D gene: TRBD2
V gene: TRBV19
J gene: TRBJ2-7
clone size: .
CDR3 DNA: TGTGCCAGTAGTCCGGGGGGACTTCCTTTCTACGAGCAGTACTTC
CDR3 protein: CASSPGGLPFYEQYF

D gene: .
V gene: TRBV4-3
J gene: TRBJ2-5
clone size: .
CDR3 DNA: TGCGCCAGCAGCCCCTACGGCGGGGAGACCCAGTACTTC
CDR3 protein: CASSPYGGETQYF

D gene: .
V gene: TRBV24-1
J gene: TRBJ2-3
clone size: .
CDR3 DNA: TGTGCCACCCGAGGAGGGGGAGGGAACACGCATACGCAGTATTTT
CDR3 protein: CATRGGGGNTHTQYF

D gene: .
V gene: TRBV11-2
J gene: TRBJ2-2
clone size: .
CDR3 DNA: TGTGCCAGCAGCTTATCGGGACAGAACACCGGGGAGCTGTTTTTT
CDR3 protein: CASSLSGQNTGELFF

D gene: TRBD1
V gene: TRBV2
J gene: TRBJ2-1
clone size: .
CDR3 DNA: TGTGCCAGCAGAACGGGACAGGGAGGGAATGAGCAGTTCTTC
CDR3 protein: CASRTGQGGNEQFF

D gene: .
V gene: TRBV6-5
J gene: TRBJ2-7
clone size: once
CDR3 DNA: TGTGCCAGCAGTTACTCGCGTAGCTACGAGCAGTACTTC
CDR3 protein: CASSYSRSYEQYF

D gene: .
V gene: TRBV28
J gene: TRBJ1-6
clone size: .
CDR3 DNA: TGTGCCAGCAGTTTCAGCAGGGGCTCCTATAATTCACCCCTCCACTTT
CDR3 protein: CASSFSRGSYNSPLHF

D gene: .
V gene: TRBV28
J gene: TRBJ2-7
clone size: .
CDR3 DNA: TGTGCCAGCAGTTCGGACTACTCCTACGAGCAGTACTTC
CDR3 protein: CASSSDYSYEQYF

D gene: .
V gene: TRBV11-2
J gene: TRBJ1-5
clone size: few
CDR3 DNA: TGTGCCAGCAGCTTAGAGAGTTCGGGGCCCCAGCATTTT
CDR3 protein: CASSLESSGPQHF

D gene: .
V gene: TRBV19
J gene: TRBJ1-5
clone size: .
CDR3 DNA: TGTGCCAGTAGAACGAGGGAGAATCAGCCCCAGCATTTT
CDR3 protein: CASRTRENQPQHF

D gene: TRBD2
V gene: TRBV3-1/TRBV3-2
J gene: TRBJ2-7
clone size: .
CDR3 DNA: TGTGCCAGCAGCCATACTAGCGGGATAAACGAGCAGTACTTC
CDR3 protein: CASSHTSGINEQYF

D gene: TRBD1
V gene: TRBV6-1
J gene: TRBJ1-4
clone size: .
CDR3 DNA: TGTGCCAGCAGTGAAGGACAGGGCCCCATAAAACTGTTTTTT
CDR3 protein: CASSEGQGPIKLFF

D gene: .
V gene: TRBV5-1
J gene: TRBJ1-1
clone size: .
CDR3 DNA: TGCGCCAGCAGCTTGGCCTGGACGCGGGAGAACACTGAAGCTTTCTTT
CDR3 protein: CASSLAWTRENTEAFF

D gene: .
V gene: TRBV5-4
J gene: TRBJ1-1
clone size: once
CDR3 DNA: TGTGCCAGCAGCCAGCCGACAGGGAACACTGAAGCTTTCTTT
CDR3 protein: CASSQPTGNTEAFF

D gene: .
V gene: TRBV7-3
J gene: TRBJ2-3
clone size: .
CDR3 DNA: TGTGCCAGCAGCCCCGGGGTGAGCACAGATACGCAGTATTTT
CDR3 protein: CASSPGVSTDTQYF

D gene: TRBD1
V gene: TRBV19
J gene: TRBJ2-7
clone size: few
CDR3 DNA: TGTGCCAGTAGTCTTACGACGGGACAGGGCTACGAGCAGTACTTC
CDR3 protein: CASSLTTGQGYEQYF

D gene: TRBD2
V gene: TRBV15
J gene: TRBJ2-1
clone size: .
CDR3 DNA: TGTGCCACCAGCAGAGCTACGGGGAGGGTCCTAAACAATGAGCAGTTCTTC
CDR3 protein: CATSRATGRVLNNEQFF

D gene: TRBD1
V gene: TRBV15
J gene: TRBJ2-5
clone size: .
CDR3 DNA: TGTGCCACCAGCAGAGGGACAGGGGGCCGGAGTGAGACCCAGTACTTC
CDR3 protein: CATSRGTGGRSETQYF

D gene: .
V gene: TRBV7-9
J gene: TRBJ1-1
clone size: .
CDR3 DNA: TGTGCCAGCAGCTTGAACAGATACAACACTGAAGCTTTCTTT
CDR3 protein: CASSLNRYNTEAFF

D gene: TRBD2
V gene: TRBV6-4
J gene: TRBJ2-1
clone size: .
CDR3 DNA: TGTGCCAGCAGTCCGGGACTAGGCTCCTACAATGAGCAGTTCTTC
CDR3 protein: CASSPGLGSYNEQFF

D gene: .
V gene: TRBV28
J gene: TRBJ2-7
clone size: .
CDR3 DNA: TGTGCCAGCAGGATACAGCCTCCCTTCGAGCAGTACTTC
CDR3 protein: CASRIQPPFEQYF

D gene: .
V gene: TRBV7-2
J gene: TRBJ2-1
clone size: few
CDR3 DNA: TGTGCCAGCAGCCGCGGTAGAGGGTCCCACAATGAGCAGTTCTTC
CDR3 protein: CASSRGRGSHNEQFF

D gene: .
V gene: TRBV7-9
J gene: TRBJ2-5
clone size: .
CDR3 DNA: TGTGCCAGCGTCCGATCTAGGACACGGCAAGAGACCCAGTACTTC
CDR3 protein: CASVRSRTRQETQYF

D gene: TRBD2
V gene: TRBV5-3
J gene: TRBJ2-7
clone size: .
CDR3 DNA: TGTGCCAGAAGGAAGAACGGGAGGGCCGGTAAATACGAGCAGTACTTC
CDR3 protein: CARRKNGRAGKYEQYF

D gene: .
V gene: TRBV30
J gene: TRBJ2-7
clone size: .
CDR3 DNA: TGTGCCTGGAGTGGGTCCAGGAGGTCTGCCTCCTACGAGCAGTACTTC
CDR3 protein: CAWSGSRRSASYEQYF

D gene: TRBD2
V gene: TRBV7-2
J gene: TRBJ2-3
clone size: .
CDR3 DNA: TGTGCCAGCAGCGACGGACTAGGGTCCCCGTATTTT
CDR3 protein: CASSDGLGSPYF

D gene: TRBD2
V gene: TRBV6-2/TRBV6-3
J gene: TRBJ2-5
clone size: .
CDR3 DNA: TGTGCCAGCAGCTCCGCGGGCGCGGGAGCAGAGACCCAGTACTTC
CDR3 protein: CASSSAGAGAETQYF

D gene: .
V gene: TRBV10-3
J gene: TRBJ1-2
clone size: .
CDR3 DNA: TGTGCCACAACAGCGGGATCTAGAGGGTATGGCTACACCTTC
CDR3 protein: CATTAGSRGYGYTF

D gene: .
V gene: TRBV6-2/TRBV6-3
J gene: TRBJ2-1
clone size: .
CDR3 DNA: TGTGCCAGCAGTTACGGCAGGAATGAGCAGTTCTTC
CDR3 protein: CASSYGRNEQFF

D gene: .
V gene: TRBV4-2
J gene: TRBJ1-4
clone size: .
CDR3 DNA: TGTGCCAGCAGCCAAGATCTTGAAAAACTGTTTTTT
CDR3 protein: CASSQDLEKLFF

D gene: TRBD2
V gene: TRBV24-1
J gene: TRBJ2-1
clone size: .
CDR3 DNA: TGTGCCACCCAGCCTAGCGGGAGGGATGAGCAGTTCTTC
CDR3 protein: CATQPSGRDEQFF

D gene: TRBD1
V gene: TRBV5-1
J gene: TRBJ2-1
clone size: few
CDR3 DNA: TGCGCCAGCAGCTTGGAGGGACAGCCGTACAATGAGCAGTTCTTC
CDR3 protein: CASSLEGQPYNEQFF

D gene: TRBD1
V gene: TRBV7-2
J gene: TRBJ2-1
clone size: few
CDR3 DNA: TGTGCCAGCAGCTCGGGACAGGGGTTCAATGAGCAGTTCTTC
CDR3 protein: CASSSGQGFNEQFF